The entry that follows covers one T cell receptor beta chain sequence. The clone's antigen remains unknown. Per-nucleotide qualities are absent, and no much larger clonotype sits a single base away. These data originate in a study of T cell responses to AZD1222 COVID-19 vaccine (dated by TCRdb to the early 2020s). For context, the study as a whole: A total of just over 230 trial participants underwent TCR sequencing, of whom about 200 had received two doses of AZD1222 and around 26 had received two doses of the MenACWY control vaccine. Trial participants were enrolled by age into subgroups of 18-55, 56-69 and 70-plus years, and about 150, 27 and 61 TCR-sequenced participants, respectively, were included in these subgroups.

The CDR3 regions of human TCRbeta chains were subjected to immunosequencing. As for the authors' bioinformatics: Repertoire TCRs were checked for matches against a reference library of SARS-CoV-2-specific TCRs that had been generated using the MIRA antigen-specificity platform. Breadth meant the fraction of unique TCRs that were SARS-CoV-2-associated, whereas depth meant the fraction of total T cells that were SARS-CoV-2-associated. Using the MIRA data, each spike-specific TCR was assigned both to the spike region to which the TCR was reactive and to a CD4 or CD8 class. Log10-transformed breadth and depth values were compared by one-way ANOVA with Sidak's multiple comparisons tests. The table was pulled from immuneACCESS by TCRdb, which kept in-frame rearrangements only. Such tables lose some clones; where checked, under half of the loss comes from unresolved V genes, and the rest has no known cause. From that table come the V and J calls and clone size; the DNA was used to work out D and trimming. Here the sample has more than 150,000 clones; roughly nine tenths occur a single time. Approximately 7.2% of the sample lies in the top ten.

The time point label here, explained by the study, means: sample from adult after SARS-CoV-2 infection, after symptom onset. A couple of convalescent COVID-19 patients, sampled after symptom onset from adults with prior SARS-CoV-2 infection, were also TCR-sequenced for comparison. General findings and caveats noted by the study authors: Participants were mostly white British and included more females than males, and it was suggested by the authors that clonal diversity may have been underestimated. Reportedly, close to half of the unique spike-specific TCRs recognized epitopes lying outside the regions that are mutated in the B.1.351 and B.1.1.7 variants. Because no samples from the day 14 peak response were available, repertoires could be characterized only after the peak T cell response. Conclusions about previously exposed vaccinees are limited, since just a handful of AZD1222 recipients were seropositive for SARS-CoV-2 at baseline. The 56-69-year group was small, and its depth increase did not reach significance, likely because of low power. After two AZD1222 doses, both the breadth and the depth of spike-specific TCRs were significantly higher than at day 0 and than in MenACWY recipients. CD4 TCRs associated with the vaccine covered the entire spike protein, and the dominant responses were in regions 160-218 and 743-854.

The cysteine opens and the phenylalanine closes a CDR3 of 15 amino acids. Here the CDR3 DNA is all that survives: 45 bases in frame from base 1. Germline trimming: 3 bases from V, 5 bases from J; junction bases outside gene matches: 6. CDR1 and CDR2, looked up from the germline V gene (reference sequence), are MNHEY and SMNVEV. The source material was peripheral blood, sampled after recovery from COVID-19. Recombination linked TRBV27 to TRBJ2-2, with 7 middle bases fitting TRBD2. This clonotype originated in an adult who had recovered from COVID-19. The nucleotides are TGTGCCAGCAGTTTCGGTGGGAGGGATACCGGGGAGCTGTTTTTT. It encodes CASSFGGRDTGELFF.